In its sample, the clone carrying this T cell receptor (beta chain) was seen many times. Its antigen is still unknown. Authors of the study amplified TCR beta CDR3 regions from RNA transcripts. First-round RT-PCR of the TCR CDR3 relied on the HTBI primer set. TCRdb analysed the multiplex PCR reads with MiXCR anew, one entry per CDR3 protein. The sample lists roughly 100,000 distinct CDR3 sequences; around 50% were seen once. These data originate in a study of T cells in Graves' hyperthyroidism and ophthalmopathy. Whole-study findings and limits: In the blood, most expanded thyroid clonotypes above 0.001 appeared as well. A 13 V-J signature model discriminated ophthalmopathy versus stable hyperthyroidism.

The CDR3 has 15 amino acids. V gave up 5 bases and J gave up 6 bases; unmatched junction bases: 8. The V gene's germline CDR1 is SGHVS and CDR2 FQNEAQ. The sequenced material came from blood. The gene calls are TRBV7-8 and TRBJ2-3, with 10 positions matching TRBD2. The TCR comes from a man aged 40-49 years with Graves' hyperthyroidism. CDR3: CASSRGLASSDTQYF. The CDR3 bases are TGTGCCAGCAGCAGGGGACTAGCGAGCTCTGATACGCAGTATTTT.